This TCR beta chain stems from a study of blood T cells in healthy people across ages (dated by TCRdb to about 2015). Concerning the study at large: In model experiments, template switching captured roughly one uniquely barcoded TCR beta cDNA molecule for every two T cells. For two donors (one aged 18 to 30 and one aged 80 or older), the study analyzed two additional independent replicas of 1 million unique cDNA reads from the same blood draw. The study measured age-related changes in TCR beta repertoire diversity using deep sequencing normalized with unique cDNA molecular identifiers. Four age groups were formed from the donors: young (average roughly 15 years), middle-aged (approximately 40), aged (over 55) and long-lived (about 80).

The full study reports these points: A strong correlation was found between observed TCR beta diversity and the percentage of naive T cells measured by flow cytometry. Estimates of total diversity based on one million sequenced T cells were regarded as lower bounds and as underestimates. As age increased, observed TCR beta diversity per million T cells dropped in a roughly linear way, and a significant reduction was already evident by age around 41. Since profiling was done on bulk unsorted PBMCs, naive and antigen-experienced compartments could not be conclusively compared. Donor CMV infection status was unknown, potentially confounding age-related changes in expanded clonotypes. Compared with the aged group, more naive CD4+ T cells, fewer expanded clones and increased TCR diversity were shown by the long-lived group, suggesting age selection.

Donors were 35 to 40 systemically healthy Caucasian individuals from Russia aged 6 to 90 years. About 9.1 milliliters of peripheral blood were collected from each donor into EDTA-treated Vacutainer tubes. Ficoll-Paque density-gradient centrifugation was used to isolate PBMCs, with at least 6.5 million obtained per sample. Total RNA, at least 5 micrograms per sample, was extracted from PBMCs with Trizol reagent. The percentages of naive CD45RAhigh/CD27high T cells were determined by flow cytometry on a PBMC aliquot from every donor. The V and J ends are trimmed by 4 bases and 1 base, leaving 9 bases between them. As encoded in the germline V gene, CDR1 is SGDLS while CDR2 is YYNGEE. The CDR3 numbers 15 residues from cysteine through phenylalanine. Of all the DNA, just the CDR3 is kept, 45 bases in frame from base 1. This clonotype has a count of ten or more. It lacks a known antigen. The record has no base qualities; no much larger clone is one base away.

Receptors were amplified or captured by 5' RACE. The instrument was an Illumina HiSeq 2500. The second PCR ran for about 6 to 11 cycles and used a J-beta primer mix along with a sample-barcoded 5' primer. Each TCR beta cDNA molecule received a unique molecular identifier from a template-switch 5' adaptor carrying 12 random nucleotides. At least 2.5 million CDR3-containing paired-end reads were obtained from each sample. First-strand cDNA was synthesized from all RNA with the Mint cDNA synthesis kit, primed by a TRBC-specific oligonucleotide. Following uracil-DNA glycosylase treatment, a first 18-cycle PCR with universal primers M1SS and BC2_uni_R was performed on all cDNA. For the original study's pipeline: For normalization, 1 million high-quality reads, each with a distinct molecular identifier, were randomly selected from each sample. Instead of being binned into consensus sequences, reads that shared molecular identifiers were thrown out. MiTCR, with a Q25 quality threshold and the strictest error-elimination algorithm, was used for CDR3 identification, clonotype clustering and error correction. Lower-bound total TCR beta diversity was estimated with a nonparametric unseen species model using Euler transformation. TCRdb passed the public sequencing reads through fastp at Q25 and MiXCR, retaining productive beta sequences. One record per CDR3 amino acid sequence lists the most common genes and DNA. None of the V and J calls come from the authors' own analysis; TCRdb made them. The sample table lists 700,000 to 900,000 distinct CDR3 sequences, 25% to 30% of them with a count of one. The ten most abundant clones make up roughly 3.1% of the sample.

This sample also appeared in a second study, on T cells of mothers and their children. That second publication adds: Nine systemically healthy Caucasian individuals, comprising three mothers and their six children, were included as donors. cDNA synthesis used all of the extracted RNA, with roughly 1.5 ug of RNA in each 15 ul reaction. Sample barcodes and 2-4 random nucleotides were added via the M1S primer in the second PCR. Over 9 million TCR beta CDR3 reads came from each mother, compared with around 3 million reads from each child. Thymic selection shapes the output of TCR recombination in a similar way in related and unrelated pairs, and inherited differences have a minor effect. Related mother-child pairs always showed normalized repertoire overlap that was slightly higher than in unrelated mother-child pairs, though the difference was never significant. No persistent microchimeric T cell clones were found, with a detection sensitivity of 85 to 100 clones per million clonotypes. To look for features that set related mother-child pairs apart from unrelated individuals, the researchers ran deep NGS to compare the TCR beta repertoires of mothers and children. On average, the children were roughly 10 +/- 4 years old, while the mothers were about 38 +/- 4 years old. After adapters were ligated using NEBNext reagents, the libraries underwent 100+100 nt paired-end sequencing on an Illumina HiSeq 2000. To prevent cross-contamination, the mother and child libraries were prepared one month apart and sequenced in separate runs. Each donor had between about 500,000 and 2,100,000 distinct TCR beta clonotypes identified. Naive TCR beta clonotypes were estimated from low-frequency clonotypes matched to each donor's FACS-determined naive share, without sorting.

Sequencing used blood. Here the chain combines TRBV9 and TRBJ1-6; the D gene is perhaps TRBD1, on 6 matching bases. The receptor's source is a boy aged 5-17 years in good health. The DNA reads TGTGCCAGCAGCCCACAGGGATCCTATAATTCACCCCTCCACTTT. The encoded protein is CASSPQGSYNSPLHF.